The text below deals with one T cell receptor (beta chain). The CDR3 length is 16 residues. Per the germline V gene, CDR1 is GTSNPN and CDR2 is SVGIG (reference sequence). V was trimmed by 0 bases and J by 0 bases, leaving 9 bases between them. This sample was taken from a study of human T cells and chemical hapten exposure. Individual cDNA molecules had unique molecular identifiers attached to them by the library. TCRdb re-called the RACE reads through MiXCR, storing one row per CDR3 protein. The sample includes around 52,000 distinct CDR3 sequences, 9.3% of them seen just once. Time point in this sample: patch test 1, 2 weeks after DPC sensitization. The treatment here: therapeutic diphenylcyclopropenone sensitization with weekly scalp DPC. The study enrolled 18 to 70-year-old alopecia patients suitable for DPC.

V usage is TRBV30 and J usage is TRBJ1-6; D perhaps matches TRBD1 (5 bases). The TCR comes from a middle-aged woman with alopecia areata. Some clones in this sample may be carry-over from other donors' samples. Here the sequenced sample was whole blood, taken in connection with sensitization to the hapten diphenylcyclopropenone (DPC). Here the CDR3 reads CAWSVGGGSYNSPLHF. Here the CDR3 DNA reads TGTGCCTGGAGTGTCGGGGGAGGCTCCTATAATTCACCCCTCCACTTT.